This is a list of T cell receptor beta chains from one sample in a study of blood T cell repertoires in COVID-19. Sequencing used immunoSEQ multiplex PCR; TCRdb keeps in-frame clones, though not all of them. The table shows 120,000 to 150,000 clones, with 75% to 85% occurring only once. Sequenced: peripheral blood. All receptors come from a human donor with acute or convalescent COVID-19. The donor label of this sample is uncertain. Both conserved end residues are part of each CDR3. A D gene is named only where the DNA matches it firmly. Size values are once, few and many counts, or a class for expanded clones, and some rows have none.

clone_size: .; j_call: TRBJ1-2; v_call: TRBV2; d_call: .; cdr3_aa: CASSGTTDGGYTF; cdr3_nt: TGTGCCAGCAGTGGAACGACAGATGGTGGCTACACCTTC
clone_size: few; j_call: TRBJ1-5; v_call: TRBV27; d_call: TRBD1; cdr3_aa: CASSPPGTDYNQPQHF; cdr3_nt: TGTGCCAGCAGTCCCCCCGGGACAGACTACAATCAGCCCCAGCATTTT
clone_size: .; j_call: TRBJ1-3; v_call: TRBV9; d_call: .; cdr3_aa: CASSASGASGNTIYF; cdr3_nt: TGTGCCAGCAGCGCCTCAGGTGCCTCTGGAAACACCATATATTTT
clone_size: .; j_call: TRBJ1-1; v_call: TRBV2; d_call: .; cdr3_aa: CASSAGLRNTEAFF; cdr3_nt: TGTGCCAGCAGTGCGGGACTGAGGAACACTGAAGCTTTCTTT
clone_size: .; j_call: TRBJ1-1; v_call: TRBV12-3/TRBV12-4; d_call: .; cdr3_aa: CASSVRISEAFF; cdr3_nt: TGTGCCAGCAGTGTCAGAATTTCCGAAGCTTTCTTT
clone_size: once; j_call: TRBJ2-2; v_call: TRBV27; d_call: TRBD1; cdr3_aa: CASSSDYRGTGELFF; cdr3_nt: TGTGCCAGCAGTTCCGACTACAGGGGCACCGGGGAGCTGTTTTTT
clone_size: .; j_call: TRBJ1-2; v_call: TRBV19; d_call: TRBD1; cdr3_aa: CASSFGTGTNYGYTF; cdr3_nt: TGTGCCAGTAGTTTTGGGACAGGGACTAACTATGGCTACACCTTC
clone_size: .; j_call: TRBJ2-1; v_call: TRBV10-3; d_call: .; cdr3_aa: CAISVVNEQFF; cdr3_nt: TGTGCCATCAGTGTCGTCAATGAGCAGTTCTTC
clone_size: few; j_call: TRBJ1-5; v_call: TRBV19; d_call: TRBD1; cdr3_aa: CASSGTGGQPQHF; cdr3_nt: TGTGCCAGTAGCGGGACAGGGGGTCAGCCCCAGCATTTT
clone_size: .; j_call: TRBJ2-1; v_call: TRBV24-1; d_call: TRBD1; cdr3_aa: CATRGQDASNYNEQFF; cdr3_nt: TGTGCCACCCGGGGACAGGACGCCTCTAACTACAATGAGCAGTTCTTC
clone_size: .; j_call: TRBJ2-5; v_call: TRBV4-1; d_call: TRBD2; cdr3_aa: CASSQDRAGGSPQGETQYF; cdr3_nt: TGCGCCAGCAGCCAAGATCGAGCGGGGGGCTCCCCCCAAGGAGAGACCCAGTACTTC
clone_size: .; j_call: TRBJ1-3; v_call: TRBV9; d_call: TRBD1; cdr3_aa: CASSVAAGGSGNTIYF; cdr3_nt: TGTGCCAGCAGCGTAGCGGCAGGGGGGTCTGGAAACACCATATATTTT
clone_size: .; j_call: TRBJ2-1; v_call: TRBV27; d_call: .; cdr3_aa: CASSLGQPSYNEQFF; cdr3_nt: TGTGCCAGCAGCCTCGGACAGCCCTCCTACAATGAGCAGTTCTTC
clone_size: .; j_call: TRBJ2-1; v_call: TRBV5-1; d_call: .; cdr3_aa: CASSLEDEQFF; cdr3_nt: TGCGCCAGCAGCTTAGAGGATGAGCAGTTCTTC
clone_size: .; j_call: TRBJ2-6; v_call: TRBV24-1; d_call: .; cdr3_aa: CATSTPGSGANVLTF; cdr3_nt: TGTGCCACCAGCACTCCGGGGTCCGGGGCCAACGTCCTGACTTTC
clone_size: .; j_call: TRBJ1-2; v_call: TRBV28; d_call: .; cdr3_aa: CASSLSGYGYTF; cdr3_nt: TGTGCCAGCAGTTTATCCGGCTATGGCTACACCTTC
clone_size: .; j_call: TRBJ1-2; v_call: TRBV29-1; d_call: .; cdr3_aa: CSVDRQGKDWDNYGYTF; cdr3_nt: TGCAGCGTTGATCGGCAGGGGAAGGATTGGGACAACTATGGCTACACCTTC
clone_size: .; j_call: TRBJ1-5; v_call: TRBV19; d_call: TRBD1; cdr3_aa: CASSARTGYSNQPQHF; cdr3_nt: TGTGCCAGTAGTGCCCGGACAGGTTATAGCAATCAGCCCCAGCATTTT
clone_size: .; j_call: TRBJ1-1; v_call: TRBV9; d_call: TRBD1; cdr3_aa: CASTPTGGILNTEAFF; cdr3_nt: TGTGCCAGCACCCCCACAGGGGGCATTTTAAACACTGAAGCTTTCTTT
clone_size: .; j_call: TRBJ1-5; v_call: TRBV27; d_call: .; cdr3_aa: CASSLSSNQPQHF; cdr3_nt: TGTGCCAGCAGTTTGAGTAGCAATCAGCCCCAGCATTTT
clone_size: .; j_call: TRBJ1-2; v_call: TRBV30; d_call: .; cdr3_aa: CAWSDEGISIGYTF; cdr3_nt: TGTGCCTGGAGCGACGAGGGAATTAGTATTGGCTACACCTTC
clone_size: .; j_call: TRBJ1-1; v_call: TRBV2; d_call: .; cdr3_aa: CASSRRGLTEAFF; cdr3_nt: TGTGCCAGCAGTCGTAGAGGCCTCACTGAAGCTTTCTTT
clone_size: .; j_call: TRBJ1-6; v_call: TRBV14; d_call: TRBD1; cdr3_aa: CASSQTGVSPLHF; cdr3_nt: TGTGCCAGCAGCCAGACAGGGGTTTCACCCCTCCACTTT